The clone carrying this T cell receptor (beta chain) was picked up many times. These data are taken from a study of T cells after yellow fever vaccination. TCRdb passed the 5' RACE reads through MiXCR, listing each CDR3 protein once. Of roughly 120,000 distinct CDR3 sequences listed, more than 5.5% are singletons. The CDR3 is made up of 16 amino acids. Losses at the gene ends were 0 bases for V and 4 bases for J; bases not matched to a gene: 5. The germline V gene has CDR1 SGHRS and CDR2 YFSETQ. The V and J genes are TRBV5-1 and TRBJ2-5; 11 bases agree with TRBD2. The source of this sequence is a man between 18 and 29 years old who received the YFV17D yellow fever vaccine. Sequenced here: CD4+ T cells sorted from PBMCs, sampled around 45 days after the first yellow fever vaccination. CDR3 residues: CASSLARLAGGETQYF. For the CDR3, the DNA is TGCGCCAGCAGCTTGGCCCGTCTAGCGGGGGGAGAGACCCAGTACTTC.